The present TCR beta chain was sequenced within a study of blood T cell repertoires in COVID-19. In the study overall: The origin of the acute and convalescent COVID-19 samples was the United States, Italy and Spain. Sources were T cells, B-cell-depleted T cells, or PBMCs; the material itself was cDNA or gDNA.

Germline CDR1 reads LGHDT; CDR2 reads YNNKEL (reference sequence). The CDR3 has 15 amino acids. The V gene lost 7 bases and the J gene lost 4 bases, with 18 bases spanning the gap. Source study methods: Amplification with reference gene primers provided the estimates of nucleated cell counts. Measured with immunoSEQ multiplex PCR; TCRdb has only the in-frame clones, and not every one. D and trimming were read from the DNA, whereas the V and J calls and clone size are those reported in that table. This sample has approximately 340,000 clones, with approximately 82% found just once. The sequence was obtained from a man aged 30-40 years with active or convalescent COVID-19. The rearrangement uses TRBV3-1 (or the pseudogene TRBV3-2) and TRBJ2-3; the D gene is possibly TRBD2 (5 bases). Sample: peripheral blood. The CDR3 protein is CASTSDGLWADTQYF. The CDR3 DNA is TGTGCCAGCACCTCGGATGGACTTTGGGCAGATACGCAGTATTTT.